Detailed here is one T cell receptor beta chain. Its cognate antigen is unknown. Template switching by 5'RACE with UMIs generated the TCR beta cDNA. For each CDR3 protein, TCRdb gives one entry from its re-call of the 5' RACE reads, without DNA. Here the sample table reports 300,000 to 450,000 distinct CDR3 sequences. The data stem from a study of T cells expressing NK-cell markers. Study as a whole: Sorted CD3+CD56+NKG2C+, CD3+CD56+NKG2C- and CD3+CD56-NKG2C+ T cells provided the TCR beta repertoires. Seropositivity for HCMV was found in most of the eight sequenced donors, with one seronegative.

Study-level points and caveats: The contribution of dominant NKG2C+ clonotypes to CD8+ T cells in about six donors was roughly 1.0-7.5%.

Sequencing was done on a sample of blood T cells: a sorted CD56 or NKG2C T cell subset, CD4+ or CD8+ T cells, or bulk PBMC T cells (not recorded which). The source is a man between 18 and 69 years old in good health.

The CDR3 protein is CASGLAQNYEQYF. The chain couples TRBV12-5 to TRBJ2-7. The CDR3 runs 13 residues. CDR1 LGHNT and CDR2 FRNRAP come from the germline V gene.